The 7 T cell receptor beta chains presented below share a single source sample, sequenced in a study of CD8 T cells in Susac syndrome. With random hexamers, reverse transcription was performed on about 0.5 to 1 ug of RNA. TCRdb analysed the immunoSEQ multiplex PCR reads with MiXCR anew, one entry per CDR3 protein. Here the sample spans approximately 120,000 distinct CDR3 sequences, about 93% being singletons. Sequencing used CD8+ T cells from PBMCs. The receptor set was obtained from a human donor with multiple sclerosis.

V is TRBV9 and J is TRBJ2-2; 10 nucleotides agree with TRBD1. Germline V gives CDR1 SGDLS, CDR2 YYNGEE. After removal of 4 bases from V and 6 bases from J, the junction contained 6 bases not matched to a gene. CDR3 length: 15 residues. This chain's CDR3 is CASSLGQGYPGELFF. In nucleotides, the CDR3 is TGTGCCAGCAGCCTGGGACAGGGGTACCCCGGGGAGCTGTTTTTT.

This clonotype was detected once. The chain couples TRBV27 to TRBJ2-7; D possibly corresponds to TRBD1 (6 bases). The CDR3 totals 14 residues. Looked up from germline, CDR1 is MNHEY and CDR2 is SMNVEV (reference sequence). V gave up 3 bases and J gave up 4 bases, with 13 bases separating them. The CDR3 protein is CASSFQGREYEQYF. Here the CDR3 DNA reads TGTGCCAGCAGTTTTCAGGGGAGAGAATACGAGCAGTACTTC.

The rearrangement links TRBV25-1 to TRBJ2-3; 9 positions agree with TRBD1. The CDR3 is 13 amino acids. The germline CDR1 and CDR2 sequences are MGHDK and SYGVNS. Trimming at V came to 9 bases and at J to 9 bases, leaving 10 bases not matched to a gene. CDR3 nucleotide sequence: TGTGCCAGTCGATCCGGGACAGGGTCAACGCAGTATTTT. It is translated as CASRSGTGSTQYF.

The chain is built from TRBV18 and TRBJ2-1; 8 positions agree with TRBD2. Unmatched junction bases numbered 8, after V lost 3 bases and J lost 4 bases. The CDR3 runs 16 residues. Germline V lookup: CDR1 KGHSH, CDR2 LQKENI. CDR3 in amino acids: CASSPGRLAGYNEQFF. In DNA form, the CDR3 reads TGTGCCAGCTCACCGGGGAGGCTAGCGGGTTACAATGAGCAGTTCTTC.

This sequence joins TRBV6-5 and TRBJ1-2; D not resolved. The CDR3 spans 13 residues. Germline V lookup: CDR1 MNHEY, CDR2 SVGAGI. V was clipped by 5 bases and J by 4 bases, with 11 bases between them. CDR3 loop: CASSDGISYGYTF. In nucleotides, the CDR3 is TGTGCCAGCAGTGACGGGATTTCCTATGGCTACACCTTC.

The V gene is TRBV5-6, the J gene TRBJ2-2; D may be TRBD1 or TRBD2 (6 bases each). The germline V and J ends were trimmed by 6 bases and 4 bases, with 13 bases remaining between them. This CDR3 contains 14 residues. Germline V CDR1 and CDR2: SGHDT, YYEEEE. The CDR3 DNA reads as TGTGCCAGCATCCCGAGGGGGGTCACCGGGGAGCTGTTTTTT. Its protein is CASIPRGVTGELFF.

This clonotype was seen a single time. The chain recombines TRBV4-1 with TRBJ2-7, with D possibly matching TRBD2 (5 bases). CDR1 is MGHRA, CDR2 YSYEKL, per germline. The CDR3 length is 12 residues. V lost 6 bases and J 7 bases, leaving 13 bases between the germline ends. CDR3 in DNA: TGCGCCAGCAGTACGGTTACGGGGGAGCAGTACTTC. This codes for CASSTVTGEQYF.